This T cell receptor beta chain was sequenced during a study of shared clonotypes between healthy human individuals. At least ten counts were recorded for this clone. TCRdb keeps only in-frame clones here, not all; method: immunoSEQ multiplex PCR. The sample includes approximately 740,000 clones, approximately 79% of them seen just once. Germline CDR1 is SGHNT and CDR2 is YENEEA. The junction had 0 bases not matched to a gene; V was cut back by 1 base and J by 3 bases. CDR3 size: 15 residues. Sequenced: memory CD4+ T cells sorted from blood. Documented subset: CD45RA-negative fraction. The sequence was obtained from a woman in her twenties or thirties in good health. The chain combines TRBV11-3 with TRBJ2-2; 9 nucleotides match TRBD2. The chain's CDR3 is CASSLGLADTGELFF. For the CDR3, the DNA is TGTGCCAGCAGCTTAGGACTAGCGGACACCGGGGAGCTGTTTTTT.